This TCR beta chain was found in a study of Tregs in tolerant kidney transplant recipients. General study findings and limits: The small number of patients limits these findings pending further validation.

As to this clone: Antigen: not known.

Sequencing used immunoSEQ multiplex PCR; TCRdb keeps in-frame clones, though not all of them. The data contain about 77,000 clones, roughly 98% of them singletons. Germline values: CDR1 MNHNY, CDR2 SVGAGI (reference sequence). The CDR3 is 15 amino acids. Trimming at V came to 5 bases and at J to 5 bases, leaving 9 bases not matched to a gene. This receptor was obtained from a human donor who received a combined kidney and bone marrow transplant. The material was CD4+ T cells from blood, obtained before the transplant. The V gene is TRBV6-6, the J gene TRBJ1-1; 9 bases match TRBD1. CDR3 coding DNA: TGTGCCAGCAGTCATCCCGACAGGGGGGATACTGAAGCTTTCTTT. It translates to CASSHPDRGDTEAFF.